This is a list of T cell receptor beta chains from one sample in a study of technical replicates of blood from a handful of donors. Clones were sequenced by immunoSEQ multiplex PCR, and TCRdb holds only the in-frame ones, with some missing. This table holds fewer than 70,000 clones, 90% to 95% found once. Material: T cells isolated from PBMCs. The source of these receptors is a human donor in good health. CDR3s include the opening cysteine and the closing phenylalanine or tryptophan. The D gene is left open where the match is weak. Clone size appears in some rows only: once, few, many, or a class for an expanded clone.

abundance,d_gene,j_gene,len,v_gene,CDR3aa,CDR3nt
.,.,TRBJ1-2,14,TRBV14,CASSQVHGLVGYTF,TGTGCCAGCAGCCAAGTTCACGGGTTGGTCGGCTACACCTTC
once,.,TRBJ1-3,15,TRBV5-1,CASSLAGMAGNTIYF,TGCGCCAGCAGCTTGGCAGGGATGGCCGGAAACACCATATATTTT
.,TRBD1,TRBJ1-2,17,TRBV5-1,CASSPFPSGGSTYGYTF,TGCGCCAGCAGCCCTTTCCCTTCAGGGGGCTCTACCTATGGCTACACCTTC
.,.,TRBJ2-6,18,TRBV11-2,CASSLLGSYSSGANVLTF,TGTGCCAGCAGCTTATTGGGCAGCTATAGCTCTGGGGCCAACGTCCTGACTTTC
few,.,TRBJ2-3,15,TRBV5-1,CASSPRPDFTDTQYF,TGCGCCAGCAGCCCCAGACCGGACTTCACAGATACGCAGTATTTT
.,.,TRBJ2-5,12,TRBV5-1,CASSYTSPTQYF,TGCGCCAGCAGCTACACTAGCCCAACCCAGTACTTC
.,TRBD1,TRBJ2-5,14,TRBV18,CASSRDRGLETQYF,TGTGCCAGCTCTCGGGACAGGGGGCTGGAAACCCAGTACTTC
.,TRBD1,TRBJ2-2,15,TRBV11-1,CASNPGQGLTGELFF,TGTGCCAGCAACCCGGGACAGGGTTTAACCGGGGAGCTGTTTTTT
.,.,TRBJ2-7,16,TRBV10-3,CAISESSGKRSYEQYF,TGTGCCATCAGTGAGTCCTCAGGGAAACGCTCCTACGAGCAGTACTTC
.,.,TRBJ2-5,13,TRBV6-6,CASSLESRETQYF,TGTGCCAGCAGCCTTGAAAGCCGGGAGACCCAGTACTTC
.,TRBD1,TRBJ2-7,13,TRBV28,CASSGQGAYEQYF,TGTGCCAGCAGCGGACAGGGGGCCTACGAGCAGTACTTC
.,.,TRBJ1-3,14,TRBV7-9,CASSSPGLRNTIYF,TGTGCCAGCAGCTCCCCGGGACTGAGAAACACCATATATTTT
.,.,TRBJ1-6,15,TRBV18,CASSLNRDFNSPLHF,TGTGCCAGCTCGCTAAACAGGGATTTCAATTCACCCCTCCACTTT
.,.,TRBJ2-5,15,TRBV5-4,CASSLVQGGQETQYF,TGTGCCAGCAGCTTGGTCCAAGGAGGCCAAGAGACCCAGTACTTC
.,.,TRBJ1-2,15,TRBV9,CASSVEEGANYGYTF,TGTGCCAGCAGCGTAGAGGAGGGAGCTAACTATGGCTACACCTTC
.,.,TRBJ2-1,12,TRBV7-2,CASKEAGDEQFF,TGTGCCAGTAAGGAGGCCGGTGATGAGCAGTTCTTC
.,TRBD1,TRBJ1-1,16,TRBV11-3,CASSPWDRERDTEAFF,TGTGCCAGCAGCCCATGGGACAGGGAAAGGGACACTGAAGCTTTCTTT
.,TRBD2,TRBJ2-4,13,TRBV6-6,CASAWTSGNIQYF,TGTGCCAGCGCATGGACTAGCGGGAACATTCAGTACTTC
.,.,TRBJ1-5,16,TRBV10-3,CAISERTGSSNQPQHF,TGTGCCATCAGTGAGCGAACAGGGAGCTCTAATCAGCCCCAGCATTTT
.,.,TRBJ2-2,13,TRBV29-1,CSVEPPNTGELFF,TGCAGCGTGGAGCCACCGAACACCGGGGAGCTGTTTTTT
.,.,TRBJ2-2,15,TRBV15,CATSRARQYTGELFF,TGTGCCACCAGCAGAGCTCGACAGTACACCGGGGAGCTGTTTTTT
.,.,TRBJ1-3,15,TRBV14,CASSQVRGQGNTIYF,TGTGCCAGCAGCCAAGTGCGGGGGCAGGGAAACACCATATATTTT
.,TRBD2,TRBJ2-2,16,TRBV9,CASSGRQRGTTGELFF,TGTGCCAGCAGCGGGCGGCAGCGGGGGACCACCGGGGAGCTGTTTTTT
.,TRBD1,TRBJ1-4,14,TRBV5-1,CASSLGQGEGKLFF,TGCGCCAGCAGCTTGGGACAGGGGGAGGGAAAACTGTTTTTT
.,.,TRBJ1-1,13,TRBV9,CASSVEANTEAFF,TGTGCCAGCAGCGTAGAAGCGAACACTGAAGCTTTCTTT
.,TRBD1,TRBJ2-3,15,TRBV5-4,CASSSAGQGTDTQYF,TGTGCCAGCAGCTCGGCAGGACAGGGGACAGATACGCAGTATTTT
.,TRBD2,TRBJ2-1,15,TRBV29-1,CSVESARRELGEQFF,TGCAGCGTTGAAAGTGCTCGGCGGGAGCTTGGTGAGCAGTTCTTC
.,TRBD1,TRBJ2-7,15,TRBV9,CASSSRTGGTDEQYF,TGTGCCAGCAGCTCTAGGACAGGGGGCACGGACGAGCAGTACTTC
.,.,TRBJ1-2,15,TRBV5-4,CASSLAVWGLSGYTF,TGTGCCAGCAGCTTGGCCGTCTGGGGGCTAAGCGGCTACACCTTC
.,TRBD2,TRBJ2-2,16,TRBV9,CASSVDPSGGTGELFF,TGTGCCAGCAGCGTAGATCCCAGCGGGGGGACCGGGGAGCTGTTTTTT
.,.,TRBJ2-1,16,TRBV9,CASSVETSMKANEQFF,TGTGCCAGCAGCGTAGAAACTAGCATGAAGGCGAATGAGCAGTTCTTC
.,.,TRBJ2-7,13,TRBV28,CASRAPGSYEQYF,TGTGCCAGCAGGGCGCCAGGATCCTACGAGCAGTACTTC
.,TRBD2,TRBJ2-7,14,TRBV5-1,CASRVAGGSYEQYF,TGCGCCAGCAGAGTCGCGGGGGGTTCCTACGAGCAGTACTTC
.,TRBD1,TRBJ2-1,13,TRBV28,CASKAGGVYEQFF,TGTGCCAGCAAAGCAGGGGGTGTATATGAGCAGTTCTTC
once,.,TRBJ2-3,14,TRBV10-3,CAISERELADTQYF,TGTGCCATCAGTGAGCGTGAGCTTGCAGATACGCAGTATTTT
.,TRBD1,TRBJ1-4,16,TRBV7-9,CASSFRAGGFREKLFF,TGTGCCAGCAGCTTTAGGGCAGGGGGCTTTCGGGAAAAACTGTTTTTT
.,.,TRBJ1-2,14,TRBV11-2,CASSLVAGAYGYTF,TGTGCCAGCAGCTTAGTGGCAGGGGCCTATGGCTACACCTTC
.,TRBD2,TRBJ2-7,14,TRBV28,CASSLLGGTYEQYF,TGTGCCAGCAGTTTACTGGGGGGGACCTACGAGCAGTACTTC
.,TRBD2,TRBJ2-2,17,TRBV15,CATSRELAGGRTGELFF,TGTGCCACCAGCAGAGAGCTAGCGGGGGGGCGCACCGGGGAGCTGTTTTTT
.,.,TRBJ1-4,14,TRBV6-5,CASRLGGAEEKLFF,TGTGCCAGCAGGTTGGGTGGGGCGGAAGAAAAACTGTTTTTT
once,.,TRBJ1-1,15,TRBV11-2,CASSFGSQSNTEAFF,TGTGCCAGCAGCTTTGGTTCACAGAGTAACACTGAAGCTTTCTTT
.,TRBD2,TRBJ2-5,14,TRBV6-5,CASRSVSGGTAQYF,TGTGCCAGCCGCTCGGTTAGCGGGGGGACGGCCCAGTACTTC
.,.,TRBJ1-5,14,TRBV28,CASSLYSGNQPQHF,TGTGCCAGCAGTTTATACTCCGGGAATCAGCCCCAGCATTTT
.,TRBD1,TRBJ1-2,13,TRBV9,CASQTGGGYGYTF,TGTGCCAGCCAAACAGGGGGCGGCTATGGCTACACCTTC
.,TRBD2,TRBJ2-5,17,TRBV15,CATSRKIAGGNQETQYF,TGTGCCACCAGCAGAAAAATAGCGGGAGGAAACCAAGAGACCCAGTACTTC